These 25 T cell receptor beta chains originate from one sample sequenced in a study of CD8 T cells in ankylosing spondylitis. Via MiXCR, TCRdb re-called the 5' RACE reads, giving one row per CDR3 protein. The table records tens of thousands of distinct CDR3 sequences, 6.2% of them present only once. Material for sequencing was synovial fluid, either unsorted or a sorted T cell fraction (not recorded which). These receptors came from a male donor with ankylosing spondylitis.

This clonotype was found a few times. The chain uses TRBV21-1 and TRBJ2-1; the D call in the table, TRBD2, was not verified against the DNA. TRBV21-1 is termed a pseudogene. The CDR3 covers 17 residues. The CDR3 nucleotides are TGTGCCAGCAGCAAACGAAAAGGACTAGCGGGTTACAATGAGCAGTTCTTC. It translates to CASSKRKGLAGYNEQFF.

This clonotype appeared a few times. The DNA of the CDR3 is TGTGCCAGCACTAGTAGCGGGAGGGCCCACGAGCAGTACTTC. It translates to CASTSSGRAHEQYF. This chain links TRBV3-1 with TRBJ2-7; TRBD2 agrees at 11 bases. J lost 5 bases, V lost 7 bases, and 7 bases had no gene match. The germline V gene encodes CDR1 LGHDT and CDR2 YNNKEL (reference sequence). This CDR3 has 14 amino acids.

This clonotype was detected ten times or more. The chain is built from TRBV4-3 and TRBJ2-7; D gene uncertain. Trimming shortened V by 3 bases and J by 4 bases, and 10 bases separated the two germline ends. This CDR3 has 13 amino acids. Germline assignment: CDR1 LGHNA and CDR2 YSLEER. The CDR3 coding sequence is TGCGCCAGCAGCCACGGGCCTCTATACGAGCAGTACTTC. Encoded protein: CASSHGPLYEQYF.

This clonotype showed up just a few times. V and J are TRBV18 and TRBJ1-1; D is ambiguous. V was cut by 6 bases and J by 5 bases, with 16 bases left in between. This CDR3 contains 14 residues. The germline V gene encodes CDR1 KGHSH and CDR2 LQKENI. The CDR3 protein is CASSPAAERTEAFF. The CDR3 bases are TGTGCCAGCTCTCCAGCGGCAGAAAGGACTGAAGCTTTCTTT.

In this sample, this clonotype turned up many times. CDR3: CASSLTSGSYEQFF. The DNA for the CDR3 is TGTGCCAGCAGTTTGACTAGCGGGAGCTATGAGCAGTTCTTC. V gene TRBV12-3 or TRBV12-4 combines with J gene TRBJ2-1; 12 positions match TRBD2. V lost 3 bases and J lost 8; bases outside the gene matches: 2. The CDR3 is 14 residues long.

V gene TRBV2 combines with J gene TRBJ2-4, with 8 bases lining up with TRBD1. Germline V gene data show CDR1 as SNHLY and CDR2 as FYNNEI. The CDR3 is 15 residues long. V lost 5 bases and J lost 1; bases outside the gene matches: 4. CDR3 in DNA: TGTGCCAGCAGTAGCCGACAGGGGGCCAAAAACATTCAGTACTTC. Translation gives CASSSRQGAKNIQYF.

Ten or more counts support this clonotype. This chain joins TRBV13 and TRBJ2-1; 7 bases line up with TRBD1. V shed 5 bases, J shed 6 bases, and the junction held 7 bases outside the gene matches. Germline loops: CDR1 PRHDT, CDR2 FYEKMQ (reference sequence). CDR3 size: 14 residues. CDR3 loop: CASSMTTGVNEQFF. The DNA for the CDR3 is TGTGCCAGCAGCATGACCACAGGGGTCAATGAGCAGTTCTTC.

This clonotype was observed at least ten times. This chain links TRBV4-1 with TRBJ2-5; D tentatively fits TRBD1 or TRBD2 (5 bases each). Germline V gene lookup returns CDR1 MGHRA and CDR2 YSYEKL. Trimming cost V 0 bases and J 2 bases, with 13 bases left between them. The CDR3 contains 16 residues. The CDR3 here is CASSQEGSREQETQYF. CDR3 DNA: TGCGCCAGCAGCCAAGAGGGGAGCAGGGAACAAGAGACCCAGTACTTC.

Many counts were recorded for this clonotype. CDR3 loop: CASSSGTGDSGSYNEQFF. In DNA form, the CDR3 reads TGCGCCAGCAGCTCCGGAACCGGGGACTCTGGCTCCTACAATGAGCAGTTCTTC. This sequence joins TRBV5-1 and TRBJ2-1; maybe TRBD2 (6 bases). V lost 3 bases, J lost 0 bases, and 19 bases lay in between. Germline loops: CDR1 SGHRS, CDR2 YFSETQ. This CDR3 is built from 18 residues.

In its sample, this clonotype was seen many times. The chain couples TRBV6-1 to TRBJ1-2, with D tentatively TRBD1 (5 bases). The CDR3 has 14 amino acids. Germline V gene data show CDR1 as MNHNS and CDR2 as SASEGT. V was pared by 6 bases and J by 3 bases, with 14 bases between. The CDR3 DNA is TGTGCCAGCAGAGCGGCAGGGTACGACTATGGCTACACCTTC. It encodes CASRAAGYDYGYTF.

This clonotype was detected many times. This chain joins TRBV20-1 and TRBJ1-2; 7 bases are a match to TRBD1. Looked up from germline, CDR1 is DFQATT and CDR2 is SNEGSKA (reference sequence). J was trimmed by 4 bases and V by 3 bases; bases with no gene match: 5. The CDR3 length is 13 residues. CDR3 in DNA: TGCAGTGCTAGCGGGGGACAGATCTATGGCTACACCTTC. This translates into CSASGGQIYGYTF.

The CDR3 region is CASSPRDTNTGELFF. DNA for the CDR3: TGTGCCAGCAGCCCACGGGACACAAACACCGGGGAGCTGTTTTTT. This rearrangement joins TRBV7-3 to TRBJ2-2; TRBD1 is a possible D gene (6 bases). This CDR3 region has 15 residues. V gave up 5 bases and J gave up 2 bases, with 12 bases separating them. Germline V lookup: CDR1 SGHTA, CDR2 FQGTGA.

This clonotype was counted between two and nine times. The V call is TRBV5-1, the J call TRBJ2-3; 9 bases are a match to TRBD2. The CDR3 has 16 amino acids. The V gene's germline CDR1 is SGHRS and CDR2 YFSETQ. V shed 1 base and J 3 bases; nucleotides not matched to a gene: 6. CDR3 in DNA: TGCGCCAGCAGCTTGCTGGGCGGGAGGGGGACAGATACGCAGTATTTT. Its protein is CASSLLGGRGTDTQYF.

The CDR3 DNA is TGTGCCAGCAGCTTATATCGGGGATCCTACGAGCAGTACTTC. Protein: CASSLYRGSYEQYF. V is TRBV11-2 and J is TRBJ2-7, with D perhaps matching TRBD2 (5 bases). Deletions cut 2 bases from V and 1 base from J, with 9 bases between. CDR1 is SGHAT, CDR2 FQNNGV, per germline. This CDR3 is 14 amino acids long.

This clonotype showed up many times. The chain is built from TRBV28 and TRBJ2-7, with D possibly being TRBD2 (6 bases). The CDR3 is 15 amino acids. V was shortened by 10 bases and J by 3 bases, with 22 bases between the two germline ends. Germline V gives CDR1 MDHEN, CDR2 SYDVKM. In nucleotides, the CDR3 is TGTGCCATCTCGGGCGCCGCTAGCGCTAGCTACGAGCAGTACTTC. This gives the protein CAISGAASASYEQYF.

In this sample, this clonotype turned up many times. CDR3 loop: CASSSRTSGSYEQYF. The CDR3 region has the DNA TGTGCCAGCAGCTCGAGGACTAGCGGCTCCTACGAGCAGTACTTC. V is TRBV11-1 and J is TRBJ2-7, with 10 bases aligning to TRBD2. The J segment lost 0 bases and the V segment lost 4 bases, leaving 3 bases of the junction unmatched. CDR1 and CDR2 from the germline V gene are SGHAT and FQDESV (reference sequence). The CDR3 runs to 15 residues.

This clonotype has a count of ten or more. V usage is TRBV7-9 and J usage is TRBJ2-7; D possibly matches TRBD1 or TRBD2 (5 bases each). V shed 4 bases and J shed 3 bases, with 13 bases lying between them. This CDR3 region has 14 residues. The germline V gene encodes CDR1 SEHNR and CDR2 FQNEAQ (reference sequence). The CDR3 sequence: CASSSGGDLYEQYF. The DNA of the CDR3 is TGTGCCAGCAGCTCAGGTGGGGACCTCTACGAGCAGTACTTC. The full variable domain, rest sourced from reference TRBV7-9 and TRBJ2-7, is DTGVSQNPRHKITKRGQNVTFRCDPISEHNRLYWYRQTLGQGPEFLTYFQNEAQLEKSRLLSDRFSAERPKGSFSTLEIQRTEQGDSAMYLCASSSGGDLYEQYFGPGTRLTVT.

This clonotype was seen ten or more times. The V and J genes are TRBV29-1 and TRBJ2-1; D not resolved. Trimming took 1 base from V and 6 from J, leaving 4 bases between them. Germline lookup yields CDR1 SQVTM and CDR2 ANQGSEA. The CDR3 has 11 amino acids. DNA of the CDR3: TGCAGCGTTGAAGGAGGCAATGAGCAGTTCTTC. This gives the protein CSVEGGNEQFF.

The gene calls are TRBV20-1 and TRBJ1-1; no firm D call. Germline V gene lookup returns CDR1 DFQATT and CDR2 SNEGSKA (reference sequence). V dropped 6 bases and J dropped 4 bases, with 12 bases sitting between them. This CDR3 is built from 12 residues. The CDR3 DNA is TGCAGTGCAAACGCGGGAAGCACTGAAGCTTTCTTT. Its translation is CSANAGSTEAFF.

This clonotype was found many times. The CDR3 DNA reads TGCGCCAGCAGCTTGAGGGCTGTAGGGACTGAAGCTTTCTTT. This codes for CASSLRAVGTEAFF. The chain has TRBV5-1 and TRBJ1-1; D not resolved. The germline V gene has CDR1 SGHRS and CDR2 YFSETQ. The CDR3 is 14 amino acids. V was pared by 1 base and J by 5 bases, with 12 bases between.

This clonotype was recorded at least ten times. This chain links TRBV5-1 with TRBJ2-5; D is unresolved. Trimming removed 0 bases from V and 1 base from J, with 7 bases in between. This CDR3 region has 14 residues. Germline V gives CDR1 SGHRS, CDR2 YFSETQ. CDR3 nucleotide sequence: TGCGCCAGCAGCTTGGATACACCCCAAGAGACCCAGTACTTC. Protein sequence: CASSLDTPQETQYF.

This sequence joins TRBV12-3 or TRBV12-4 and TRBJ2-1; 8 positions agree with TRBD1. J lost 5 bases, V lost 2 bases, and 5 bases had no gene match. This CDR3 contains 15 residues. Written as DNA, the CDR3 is TGTGCCAGCAGTTTAAGCCAGGGGGCCAACAATGAGCAGTTCTTC. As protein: CASSLSQGANNEQFF.

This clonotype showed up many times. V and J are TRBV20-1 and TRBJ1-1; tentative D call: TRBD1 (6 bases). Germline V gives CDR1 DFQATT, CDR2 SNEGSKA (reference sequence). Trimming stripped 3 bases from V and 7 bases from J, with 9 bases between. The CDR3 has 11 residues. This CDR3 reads CSASGGGEAFF. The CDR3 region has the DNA TGCAGTGCTAGTGGAGGGGGTGAAGCTTTCTTT.

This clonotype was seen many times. CDR3 loop: CASSSRQGQETQYF. CDR3 nucleotide sequence: TGTGCCAGCAGCTCTAGACAGGGGCAGGAGACCCAGTACTTC. V is TRBV5-5 and J is TRBJ2-5; 8 nucleotides match TRBD1. From germline, CDR1 is SGHKS and CDR2 YYEKEE (reference sequence). Trimming cost V 3 bases and J 5 bases; bases outside gene matches: 6. The CDR3 contains 14 residues.

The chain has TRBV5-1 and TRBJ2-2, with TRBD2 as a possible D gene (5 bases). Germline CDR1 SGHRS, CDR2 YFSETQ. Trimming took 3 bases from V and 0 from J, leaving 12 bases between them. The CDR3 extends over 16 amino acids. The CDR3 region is CASSSQLDTNTGELFF. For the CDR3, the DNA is TGCGCCAGCAGCTCTCAACTAGACACGAACACCGGGGAGCTGTTTTTT.